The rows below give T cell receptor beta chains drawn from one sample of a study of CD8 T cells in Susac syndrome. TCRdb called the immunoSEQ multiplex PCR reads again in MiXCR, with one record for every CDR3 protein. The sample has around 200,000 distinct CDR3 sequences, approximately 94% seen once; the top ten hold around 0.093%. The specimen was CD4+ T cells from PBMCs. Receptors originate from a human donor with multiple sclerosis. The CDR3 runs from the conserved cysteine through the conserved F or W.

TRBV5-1 CASSLKSSGGASDTQYF
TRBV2 CASRRDRVSSYEQYF
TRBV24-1 CATSDRTSGGAIETQYF
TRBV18 CASSPRVGRVGSPLHF
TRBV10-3 CAIRGQGDSYEQYF
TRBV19 CASSIDRGQGGYTF
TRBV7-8 CASSQRGGIDTQYF
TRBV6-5 CASSRGTGGTYGYTF
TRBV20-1 CSAREGAGNTIYF
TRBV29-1 CSVGAAGNNEKLFF
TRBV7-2 CASSPRGAGGLNTQYF
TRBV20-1 CSSWTSGGSSYNEQFF
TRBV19 CASSRGGELFF
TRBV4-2 CASSQAGQGGDEQYF
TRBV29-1 CSVGQPDYEQYF
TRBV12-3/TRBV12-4 CASRLTGSGNQPQHF
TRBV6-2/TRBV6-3 CASSDPGNYGYTF
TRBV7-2 CASSLARGTGRTDTQYF
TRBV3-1 CASSPKLRQRWSSNQPQHF
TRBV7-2 CASSLGGKAYEQYF
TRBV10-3 CAISEEIANYGYTF